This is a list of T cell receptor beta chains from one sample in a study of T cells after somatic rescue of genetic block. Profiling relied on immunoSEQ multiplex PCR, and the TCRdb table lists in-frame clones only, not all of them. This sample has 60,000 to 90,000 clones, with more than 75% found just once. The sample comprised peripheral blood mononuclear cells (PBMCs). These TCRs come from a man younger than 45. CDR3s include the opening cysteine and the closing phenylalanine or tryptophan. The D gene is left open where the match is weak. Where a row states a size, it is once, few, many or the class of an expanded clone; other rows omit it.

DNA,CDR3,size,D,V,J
TGTGCCAGCAGTCTGCTGGGACAGACTGAAGCTTTCTTT,CASSLLGQTEAFF,NA,TRBD1,TRBV27,TRBJ1-1
TGTGCCAGCAGTGAAGGACTAGCGGCAACCTACAATGAGCAGTTCTTC,CASSEGLAATYNEQFF,NA,TRBD2,TRBV2,TRBJ2-1
TGTGCCTGTCACTCCACGACTAGCGGGGGTTCTTGGCAGTTCTTC,CACHSTTSGGSWQFF,NA,TRBD2,TRBV30,TRBJ2-1
TGTGCCAGCAGTACCAGGGTAGAAATTGGGGAGCTGTTTTTT,CASSTRVEIGELFF,NA,NA,TRBV11-1,TRBJ2-2
TGTGCCAGCAGAAGCAGCAGAACCACATCCTCGGGTTTGAAAAAACTGTTTTTT,CASRSSRTTSSGLKKLFF,NA,NA,TRBV7-9,TRBJ1-4
TGTGCCAGCAGTCCACTCGGGTTGGGCGGCACTGAAGCTTTCTTT,CASSPLGLGGTEAFF,NA,NA,TRBV6-6,TRBJ1-1
TGTGCCAGCAGCTTAAGCCAGGGGCGAACCGGGGAGCTGTTTTTT,CASSLSQGRTGELFF,NA,NA,TRBV7-9,TRBJ2-2
TGTGCCACCAGCAGAGATGAGGACGAGCAGTACTTC,CATSRDEDEQYF,few,NA,TRBV15,TRBJ2-7
TGTGCCAGCAGCGTAGACTCTCCTAACTACAATGAGCAGTTCTTC,CASSVDSPNYNEQFF,NA,NA,TRBV9,TRBJ2-1
TGCGCCAGCAGTGACCCGGGGCGACGTGCTGAAGCTTTCTTT,CASSDPGRRAEAFF,NA,NA,TRBV10-2,TRBJ1-1
TGCGCCAGCAGCTTGGCCGAATCAGGGTTAAACAATGAGCAGTTCTTC,CASSLAESGLNNEQFF,NA,NA,TRBV5-1,TRBJ2-1
TGTGCCAGCAGTTTATCTTCCACAGATACGCAGTATTTT,CASSLSSTDTQYF,NA,NA,TRBV28,TRBJ2-3
TGTGCCAGCAAGGTCGAGGCTTCCTACAATGAGCAGTTCTTC,CASKVEASYNEQFF,few,NA,TRBV28,TRBJ2-1
TGTGCCAGCAGTCTCAAGGGATTATTCACAGATACGCAGTATTTT,CASSLKGLFTDTQYF,NA,NA,TRBV6-4,TRBJ2-3
TGTGCCAGCAGCTTAAGACGCGACAGCTCCTACAATGAGCAGTTCTTC,CASSLRRDSSYNEQFF,NA,NA,TRBV7-9,TRBJ2-1
TGTGCCAGTAGTACTAGCACCGGCAATGAGCAGTTCTTC,CASSTSTGNEQFF,NA,NA,TRBV19,TRBJ2-1
TGTGCCACCAGCAGAGATAGGAAGCGCACCTTCTACAATGAGCAGTTCTTC,CATSRDRKRTFYNEQFF,NA,NA,TRBV15,TRBJ2-1
TGTGCCAGCTCGTCCTCGGGGCAGAAAGTTATTGAAAAACTGTTTTTT,CASSSSGQKVIEKLFF,NA,NA,TRBV18,TRBJ1-4
TGTGCCAGCACAGGGGCAGAGGAGTATTCACCCCTCCACTTT,CASTGAEEYSPLHF,NA,NA,TRBV9,TRBJ1-6
TGTGCCAGCAGCCCACTAGGAACCTACAATGAGCAGTTCTTC,CASSPLGTYNEQFF,NA,NA,TRBV6-5,TRBJ2-1
TGTGCCAGCAGCTTAGTCTTAGGGGTTAATCAGCCCCAGCATTTT,CASSLVLGVNQPQHF,NA,NA,TRBV7-2,TRBJ1-5
TGTGCCAGCAGCGGGACAGGGGGTTTGAACACTGAAGCTTTCTTT,CASSGTGGLNTEAFF,NA,TRBD1,TRBV2,TRBJ1-1
TGTGCCAGCAGCTTAGCTCGGGGGAACACTGAAGCTTTCTTT,CASSLARGNTEAFF,NA,NA,TRBV7-6,TRBJ1-1
TGTGCCAGCAGCCTGACTGAAGGTCTGCAGCCCCAGCATTTT,CASSLTEGLQPQHF,NA,NA,TRBV6-1,TRBJ1-5
TGTGCCAGTACCCTGACTAGCGGGGGTAATGAGCAGTTCTTC,CASTLTSGGNEQFF,NA,TRBD2,TRBV19,TRBJ2-1
TGTGCCATCAGTGACTCCCGGGGGGTGAGCTCCTACAATGAGCAGTTCTTC,CAISDSRGVSSYNEQFF,NA,TRBD2,TRBV10-3,TRBJ2-1
TGTGCCAGCAGTTTATCTTACGGGACAGGGGTAGGGGAGCAGTACTTC,CASSLSYGTGVGEQYF,NA,TRBD1,TRBV27,TRBJ2-5
TGTGCCAGCTCACCAAAGACAGGGACGAACATTCAGTACTTC,CASSPKTGTNIQYF,NA,TRBD1,TRBV18,TRBJ2-4
TGTGCCAGCAGGCCTAGGGTTCTTACTGGAAACACCATATATTTT,CASRPRVLTGNTIYF,NA,NA,TRBV7-8,TRBJ1-3
TGTGCCAGCAGTTCCTTACCGCAACCCACCTTC,CASSSLPQPTF,NA,NA,TRBV28,TRBJ1-2
TGTGCCAGCAGCCCCGGGTCTGGATCGTCCTACGAGCAGTACTTC,CASSPGSGSSYEQYF,NA,NA,TRBV5-8,TRBJ2-7
TGTGCCAGCAGGCCCTTGGAGCCGGACACCGGGGAGCTGTTTTTT,CASRPLEPDTGELFF,once,NA,TRBV7-3,TRBJ2-2
TGTGCCAGCAGCCAAGATCCCCTAGCGAGCTACGAGCAGTACTTC,CASSQDPLASYEQYF,NA,NA,TRBV4-2,TRBJ2-7
TGTGCCAGCAGGGATGGACTGTATAATTCACCCCTCCACTTT,CASRDGLYNSPLHF,NA,NA,TRBV6-5,TRBJ1-6
TGTGCCATCAGTGGGGGTTACCGGGACAGGGTGGATCCTAACTATGGCTACACCTTC,CAISGGYRDRVDPNYGYTF,once,TRBD1,TRBV10-3,TRBJ1-2
TGTGCCAGCAGCTTAGCCGGGGCCCTCACAGATACGCAGTATTTT,CASSLAGALTDTQYF,NA,NA,TRBV7-8,TRBJ2-3
TGTGCCAGCAGCCAAGAACCCCTAGCGGGAGGATACAATGAGCAGTTCTTC,CASSQEPLAGGYNEQFF,NA,TRBD2,TRBV4-2,TRBJ2-1
TGTGCCAGCAGTTTATGGGGGGCCTCCTACGAGCAGTACTTC,CASSLWGASYEQYF,NA,NA,TRBV27,TRBJ2-7
TGTGCCAGCAGCTTAATTGAGGGTATCGTTAGCTACAATGAGCAGTTCTTC,CASSLIEGIVSYNEQFF,NA,NA,TRBV7-9,TRBJ2-1
TGCGCCAGCGGCTGGGGACAGCATAGCAATCAGCCCCAGCATTTT,CASGWGQHSNQPQHF,NA,TRBD1,TRBV5-1,TRBJ1-5
TGCGCCAGCAGCTTGGTGTTAGGGGACGAGCAGTACTTC,CASSLVLGDEQYF,NA,NA,TRBV5-1,TRBJ2-7
TGTGCCAGCAGTTTATACAGGGGTGAAAAACTGTTTTTT,CASSLYRGEKLFF,NA,TRBD1,TRBV27,TRBJ1-4
TGTGCCAGCAGTTTAGCGGGAGGTAATCCGAATGAGCAGTTCTTC,CASSLAGGNPNEQFF,NA,TRBD2,TRBV27,TRBJ2-1
TGTGCCAGCAGCTTAGGGGGCGGAGGACTGACTGAGCAGTTCTTC,CASSLGGGGLTEQFF,NA,NA,TRBV7-9,TRBJ2-1
TGTGCCAGCAGGGAGCAGGGAGATCAGCCCCAGCATTTT,CASREQGDQPQHF,NA,NA,TRBV2,TRBJ1-5
TGTGCCAGCAGTCCCTCATGGGGCTACAATGAGCAGTTCTTC,CASSPSWGYNEQFF,few,NA,TRBV28,TRBJ2-1